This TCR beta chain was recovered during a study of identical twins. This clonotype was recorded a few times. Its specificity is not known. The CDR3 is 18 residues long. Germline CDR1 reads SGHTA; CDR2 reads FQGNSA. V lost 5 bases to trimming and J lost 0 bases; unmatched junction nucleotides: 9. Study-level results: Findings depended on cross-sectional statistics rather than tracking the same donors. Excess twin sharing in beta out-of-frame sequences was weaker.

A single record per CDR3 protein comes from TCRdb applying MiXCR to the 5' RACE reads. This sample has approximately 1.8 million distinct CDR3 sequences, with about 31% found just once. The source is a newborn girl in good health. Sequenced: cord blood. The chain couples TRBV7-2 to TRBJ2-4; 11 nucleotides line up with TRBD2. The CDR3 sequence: CASSLGTSGSIAKNIQYF. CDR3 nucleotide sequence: TGTGCCAGCAGCCTTGGGACTAGCGGTTCCATAGCCAAAAACATTCAGTACTTC.